The T cell receptor (beta chain) described here comes from a study of tumor-infiltrating lymphocytes in primary liver carcinoma. The CDR3 sequence is 14 residues long. Germline CDR1 SGHRS, CDR2 YFSETQ. The researchers produced TCR beta cDNA from roughly 500 ng total RNA with a constant-region primer. Three rounds of nested multiplex PCR with slightly modified ARM-PCR produced TCR beta libraries. It was with TRBV1-TRBV30 forward primers and a C-beta reverse primer that the first two PCR rounds were run, at about 10 cycles each. One entry per CDR3 protein, called by TCRdb with MiXCR from the multiplex PCR reads. The sample has some 190,000 distinct CDR3 sequences, over 50% seen once. Germline DNA was also extracted, and blood RNA was taken from unsorted whole blood. Study-wide results and caveats: A significantly higher top-250-clone fraction was recorded for tumors than for blood (p = 0.039).

In its sample, this clonotype was seen once. Its antigen remains unknown. Relative to the germline gene, one junction end is altered; a read error may explain this. The rearrangement joins TRBV5-1 to TRBJ2-7, with 7 bases lining up with TRBD2. The sequenced material came from peripheral blood. The TCR sequence derives from a man between 40 and 49 years old with primary liver carcinoma and hepatitis B virus infection. The CDR3 here is CASSSGGSSYEEYF. CDR3 nucleotides: TGCGCCAGCAGCTCGGGAGGAAGCTCCTACGAGGAGTACTTC.